This TCR beta chain appears in the sequencing data of a study of regulatory dendritic cells for organ transplantation. The CDR3 is 17 residues long. Germline CDR1 reads LGHNA; CDR2 reads YNFKEQ. V shed 0 bases and J shed 5 bases, with 19 bases lying between them. Assay used: immunoSEQ multiplex PCR; TCRdb lists only in-frame clones, some missing. The repertoire holds around 29,000 clones, with under 90% as singletons. Sequenced sample: naive CD8+ T cells from blood. Sample subset: CD45RA+ naive T cells. This sequence joins TRBV4-2 and TRBJ2-5; D might be TRBD2 (6 bases). This receptor was taken from a human donor in good health. The CDR3 loop is CASSQDLLGGEGETQYF. The CDR3 DNA follows: TGTGCCAGCAGCCAAGATCTGCTCGGGGGTGAGGGGGAGACCCAGTACTTC.